Following are 11 T cell receptor beta chains from one sample sequenced in a study of T cell repertoires in cytomegalovirus infection. From the reads, TCRdb called clonotypes with MiXCR, one entry per CDR3 protein. The sample lists roughly 760,000 distinct CDR3 sequences; less than 40% were seen once. Sample: PBMCs. The source of these receptors is a human donor in good health (CMV status not recorded). Some clones in this sample may be carry-over from other donors' samples.

The chain carries TRBV7-2 and TRBJ1-1, with D uncertain. The CDR3 is 14 residues long. V was pared by 5 bases and J by 4 bases, with 14 bases between. Germline V lookup: CDR1 SGHTA, CDR2 FQGNSA. The CDR3 reads CASSPPVIGTEAFF. The DNA for the CDR3 is TGTGCCAGCAGCCCCCCGGTAATAGGCACTGAAGCTTTCTTT.

The chain employs TRBV13 and TRBJ1-3; a weak D match, TRBD1 (5 bases). Germline V gives CDR1 PRHDT, CDR2 FYEKMQ (reference sequence). V was clipped by 0 bases and J by 2 bases, with 11 bases between them. The CDR3 sequence is 16 residues long. The CDR3 bases are TGTGCCAGCAGCTTAGGGGCGCTGGGACCTGGAAACACCATATATTTT. Protein: CASSLGALGPGNTIYF.

This clonotype appeared a few times. V is TRBV7-3 and J is TRBJ2-7; 9 bases line up with TRBD2. The CDR3 loop spans 15 amino acids. With 1 base clipped from V and 5 bases from J, the junction kept 6 bases outside the gene matches. CDR1 is SGHTA and CDR2 is FQGTGA in the germline V gene. DNA for the CDR3: TGTGCCAGCAGCTTAAAGGCGGGGGGGGTCCACGAGCAGTACTTC. This sequence encodes CASSLKAGGVHEQYF.

Points on this clonotype: Since a much larger clone is just one base distant, this may be a read error. The chain carries TRBV7-2 and TRBJ1-1; D is uncertain. The length of the CDR3 is 16 residues. Trimming cost V 2 bases and J 4 bases, with 17 bases left between them. Germline V lookup: CDR1 SGHTA, CDR2 FQGNSA. The DNA for the CDR3 is TGTGCCAGCAGCTTATTCAGACGGCGGGAGACCACTGAAGCTTTCTTT. Its protein product is CASSLFRRRETTEAFF.

The rearrangement uses TRBV24-1 and TRBJ2-7; D is undetermined. Germline V gene sequence: CDR1 KGHDR, CDR2 SFDVKD. The CDR3 has 15 amino acids. V was pared by 4 bases and J by 1 base, with 13 bases between. Here the CDR3 DNA reads TGTGCCACCAGTGACCGCCTCTCCTTTTCCTACGAGCAGTACTTC. This codes for CATSDRLSFSYEQYF.

V is TRBV2 and J is TRBJ2-1, with 7 positions matching TRBD1. The germline gives CDR1 SNHLY, CDR2 FYNNEI. The CDR3 covers 13 residues. V shed 10 bases, J shed 6 bases, and the junction held 9 bases outside the gene matches. The CDR3 loop is CATSGTEFNEQFF. DNA of the CDR3: TGTGCCACCTCCGGGACAGAGTTCAATGAGCAGTTCTTC.

The chain uses TRBV27 and TRBJ2-1; tentatively, D is TRBD2 (5 bases). This CDR3 contains 16 residues. The V end was cut by 0 bases, the J end by 5 bases, with 14 bases between. Germline V gene sequence: CDR1 MNHEY, CDR2 SMNVEV (reference sequence). The DNA of the CDR3 is TGTGCCAGCAGTTTATCCAGCGGCCTCGCAAACAATGAGCAGTTCTTC. Translating it yields CASSLSSGLANNEQFF.

This clonotype has a handful of counts. V and J are TRBV5-5 and TRBJ1-5, with 7 positions matching TRBD1. Germline trimming cut 3 bases from V and 3 bases from J; bases unmatched to any gene: 6. The CDR3 loop spans 15 amino acids. Germline V lookup: CDR1 SGHKS, CDR2 YYEKEE (reference sequence). CDR3 sequence reads: CASSSRTGYNQPQHF. The CDR3 DNA sequence: TGTGCCAGCAGCTCGCGGACAGGCTACAATCAGCCCCAGCATTTT.

This rearrangement joins TRBV2 to TRBJ1-5; D is possibly TRBD1 (5 bases). Germline CDR1 SNHLY, CDR2 FYNNEI. CDR3 length: 16 residues. Trimming removed 4 bases from V and 1 base from J, with 14 bases in between. CDR3 DNA sequence: TGTGCCAGCAGTGGGGGGAGGGTGAGGAGCAATCAGCCCCAGCATTTT. It codes for CASSGGRVRSNQPQHF.

As for this clonotype: Just one base apart from a much larger clone, this may be a read error. This chain joins TRBV7-2 and TRBJ1-2; D is unresolved. The CDR3 is made up of 18 amino acids. Germline-derived CDR1 and CDR2 are SGHTA and FQGNSA. The CDR3 nucleotides read TGTGCCAGCAGATTAGAGAGAGGTAGAGAAGGGAGGCAAAATGGCTACACCTTC. Protein product: CASRLERGREGRQNGYTF. The variable domain in full, with the rest retrieved from reference TRBV7-2 and TRBJ1-2, is GAGVSQSPSNKVTEKGKDVELRCDPISGHTALYWYRQSLGQGLEFLIYFQGNSAPDKSGLPSDRFSAERTGGSVSTLTIQRTQQEDSAVYLCASRLERGREGRQNGYTFGSGTRLTVV.

V gene TRBV20-1 combines with J gene TRBJ2-1; 7 bases agree with TRBD1. CDR1 is DFQATT, CDR2 SNEGSKA, per germline (reference sequence). Losses at the gene ends were 0 bases for V and 10 bases for J; bases not matched to a gene: 3. This CDR3 contains 12 residues. CDR3 sequence: CSARDTGVEQFF. The DNA of the CDR3 is TGCAGTGCTAGAGATACAGGGGTCGAGCAGTTCTTC.